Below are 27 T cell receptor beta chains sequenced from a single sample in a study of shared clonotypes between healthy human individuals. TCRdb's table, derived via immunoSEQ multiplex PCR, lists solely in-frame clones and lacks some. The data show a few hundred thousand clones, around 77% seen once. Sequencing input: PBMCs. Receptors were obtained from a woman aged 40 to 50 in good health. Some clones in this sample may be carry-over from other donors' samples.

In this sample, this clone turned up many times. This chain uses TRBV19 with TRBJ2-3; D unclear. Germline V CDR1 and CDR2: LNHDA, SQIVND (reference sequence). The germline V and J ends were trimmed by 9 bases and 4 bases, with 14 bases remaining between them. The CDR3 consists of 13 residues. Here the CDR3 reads CASGTVGSDTQYF. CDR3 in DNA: TGTGCCAGCGGAACCGTCGGCTCAGATACGCAGTATTTT.

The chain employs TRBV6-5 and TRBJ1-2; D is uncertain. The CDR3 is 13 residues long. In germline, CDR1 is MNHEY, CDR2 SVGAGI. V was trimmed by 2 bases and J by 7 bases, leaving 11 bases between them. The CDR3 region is CASSYRTEGGYTF. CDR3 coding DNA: TGTGCCAGCAGTTACCGGACGGAGGGTGGCTACACCTTC.

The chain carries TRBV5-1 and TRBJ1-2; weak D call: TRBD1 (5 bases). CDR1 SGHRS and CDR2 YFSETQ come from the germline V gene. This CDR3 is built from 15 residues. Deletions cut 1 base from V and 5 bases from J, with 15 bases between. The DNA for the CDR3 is TGCGCCAGCAGCTTGAGTTCTCTGGAGGGGTATGGCTACACCTTC. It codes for CASSLSSLEGYGYTF.

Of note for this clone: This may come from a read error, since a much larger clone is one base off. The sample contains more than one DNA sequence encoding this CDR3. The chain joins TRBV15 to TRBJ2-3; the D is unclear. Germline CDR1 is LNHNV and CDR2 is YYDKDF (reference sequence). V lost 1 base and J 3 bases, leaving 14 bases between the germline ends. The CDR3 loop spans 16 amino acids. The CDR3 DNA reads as TGTGCCACCAGCAGAGCAAGGGCACTTAGTACAGATACGCAGTATTTT. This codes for CATSRARALSTDTQYF.

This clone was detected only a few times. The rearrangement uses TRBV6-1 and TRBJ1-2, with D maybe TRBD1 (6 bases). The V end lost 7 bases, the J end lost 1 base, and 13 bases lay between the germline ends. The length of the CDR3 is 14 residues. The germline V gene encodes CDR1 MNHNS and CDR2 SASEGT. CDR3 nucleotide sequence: TGTGCCAGCACGCTTCGACAGGTTAACTATGGCTACACCTTC. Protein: CASTLRQVNYGYTF.

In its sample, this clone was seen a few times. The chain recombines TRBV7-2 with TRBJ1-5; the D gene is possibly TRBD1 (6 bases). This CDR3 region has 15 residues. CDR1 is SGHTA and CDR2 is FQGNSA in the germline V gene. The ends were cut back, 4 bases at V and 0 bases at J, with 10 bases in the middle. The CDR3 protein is CASSSGQHSNQPQHF. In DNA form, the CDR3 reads TGTGCCAGCAGCTCTGGACAGCATAGCAATCAGCCCCAGCATTTT.

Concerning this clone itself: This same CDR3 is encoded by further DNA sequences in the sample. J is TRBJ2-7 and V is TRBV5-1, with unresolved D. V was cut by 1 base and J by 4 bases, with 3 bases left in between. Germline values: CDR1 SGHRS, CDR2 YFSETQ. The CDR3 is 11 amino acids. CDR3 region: CASSLNYEQYF. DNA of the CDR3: TGCGCCAGCAGCTTGAATTACGAGCAGTACTTC.

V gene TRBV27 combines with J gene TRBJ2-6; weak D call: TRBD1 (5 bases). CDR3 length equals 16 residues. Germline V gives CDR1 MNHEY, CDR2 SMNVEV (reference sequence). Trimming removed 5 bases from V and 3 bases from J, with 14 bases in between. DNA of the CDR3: TGTGCCAGCAGTAGCAGGGTACTACATGGGGCCAACGTCCTGACTTTC. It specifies CASSSRVLHGANVLTF.

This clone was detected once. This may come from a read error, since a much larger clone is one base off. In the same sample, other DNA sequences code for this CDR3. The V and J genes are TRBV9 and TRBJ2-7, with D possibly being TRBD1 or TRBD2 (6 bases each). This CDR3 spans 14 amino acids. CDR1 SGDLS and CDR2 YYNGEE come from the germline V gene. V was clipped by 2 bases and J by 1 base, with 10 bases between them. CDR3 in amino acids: CASSVGGSSYEQYF. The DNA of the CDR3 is TGTGCCAGCAGCGTGGGGGGCAGTTCCTACGAGCAGTACTTC. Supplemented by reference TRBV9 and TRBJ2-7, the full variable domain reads DSGVTQTPKHLITATGQRVTLRCSPRSGDLSVYWYQQSLDQGLQFLIQYYNGEERAKGNILERFSAQQFPDLHSELNLSSLELGDSALYFCASSVGGSSYEQYFGPGTRLTVT.

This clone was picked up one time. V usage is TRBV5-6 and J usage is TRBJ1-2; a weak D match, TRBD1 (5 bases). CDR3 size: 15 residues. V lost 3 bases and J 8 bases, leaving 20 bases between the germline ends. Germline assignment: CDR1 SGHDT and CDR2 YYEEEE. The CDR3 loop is CASSSLGTLGGGYTF. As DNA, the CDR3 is TGTGCCAGCAGCTCCCTCGGGACCCTCGGAGGCGGCTACACCTTC.

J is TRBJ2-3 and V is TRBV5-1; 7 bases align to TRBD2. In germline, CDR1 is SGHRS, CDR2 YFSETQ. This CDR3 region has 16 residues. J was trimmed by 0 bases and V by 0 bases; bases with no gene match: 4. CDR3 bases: TGCGCCAGCAGCTTGGCGGGGGGAGTAAGCACAGATACGCAGTATTTT. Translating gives CASSLAGGVSTDTQYF.

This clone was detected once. The CDR3 coding sequence is TGTGCCACCGGAGGGCGGGGAGGCACTGAAGCTTTCTTT. Translating gives CATGGRGGTEAFF. V usage is TRBV15 and J usage is TRBJ1-1; D is uncertain. V gave up 8 bases and J gave up 4 bases, with 14 bases separating them. Germline V gene lookup returns CDR1 LNHNV and CDR2 YYDKDF (reference sequence). The CDR3 contains 13 residues.

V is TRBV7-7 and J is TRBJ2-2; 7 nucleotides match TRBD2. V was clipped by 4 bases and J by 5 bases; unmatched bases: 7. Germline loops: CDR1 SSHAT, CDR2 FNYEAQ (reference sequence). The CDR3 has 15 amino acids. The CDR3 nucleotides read TGTGCCAGCAGCTCCGGACTCGGGAGGACCGGGGAGCTGTTTTTT. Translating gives CASSSGLGRTGELFF.

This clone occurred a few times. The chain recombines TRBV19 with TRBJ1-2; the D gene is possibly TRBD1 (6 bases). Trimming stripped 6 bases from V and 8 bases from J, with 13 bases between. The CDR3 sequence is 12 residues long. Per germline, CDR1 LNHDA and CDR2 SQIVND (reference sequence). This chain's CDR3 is CASSRGARGYTF. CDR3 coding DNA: TGTGCCAGTAGCCGGGGGGCGCGAGGCTACACCTTC.

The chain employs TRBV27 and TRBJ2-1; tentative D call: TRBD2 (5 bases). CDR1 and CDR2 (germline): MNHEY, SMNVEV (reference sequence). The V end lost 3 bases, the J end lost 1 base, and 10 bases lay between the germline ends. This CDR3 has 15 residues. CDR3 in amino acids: CASSFGEGSYNEQFF. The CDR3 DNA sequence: TGTGCCAGCAGTTTCGGAGAGGGATCCTACAATGAGCAGTTCTTC.

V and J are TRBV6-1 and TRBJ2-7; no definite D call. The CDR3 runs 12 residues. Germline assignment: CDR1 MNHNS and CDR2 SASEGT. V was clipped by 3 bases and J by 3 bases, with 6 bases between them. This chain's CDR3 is CASSDMVYEQYF. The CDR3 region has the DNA TGTGCCAGCAGTGACATGGTCTACGAGCAGTACTTC.

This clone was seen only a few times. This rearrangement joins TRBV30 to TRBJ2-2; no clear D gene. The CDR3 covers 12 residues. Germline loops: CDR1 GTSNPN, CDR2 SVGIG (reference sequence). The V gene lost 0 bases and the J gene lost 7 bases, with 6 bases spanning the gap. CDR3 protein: CAWSVRNGELFF. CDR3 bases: TGTGCCTGGAGTGTACGAAACGGGGAGCTGTTTTTT. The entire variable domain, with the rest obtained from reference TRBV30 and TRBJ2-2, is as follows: SQTIHQWPATLVQPVGSPLSLECTVEGTSNPNLYWYRQAAGRGLQLLFYSVGIGQISSEVPQNLSASRPQDRQFILSSKKLLLSDSGFYLCAWSVRNGELFFGEGSRLTVL.

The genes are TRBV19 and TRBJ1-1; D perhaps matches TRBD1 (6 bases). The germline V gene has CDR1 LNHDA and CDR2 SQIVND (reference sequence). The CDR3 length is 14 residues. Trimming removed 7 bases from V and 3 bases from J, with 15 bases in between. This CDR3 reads CASMMDSLDTEAFF. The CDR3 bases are TGTGCCAGTATGATGGACAGCCTTGACACTGAAGCTTTCTTT.

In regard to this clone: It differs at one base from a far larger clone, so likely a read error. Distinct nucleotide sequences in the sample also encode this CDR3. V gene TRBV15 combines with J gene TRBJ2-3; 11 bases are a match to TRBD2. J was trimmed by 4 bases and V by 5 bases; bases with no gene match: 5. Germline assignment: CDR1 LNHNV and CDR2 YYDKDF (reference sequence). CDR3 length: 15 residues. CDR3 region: CATSGVAGGSDTQYF. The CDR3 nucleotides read TGTGCCACCAGCGGAGTAGCGGGAGGGTCAGATACGCAGTATTTT.

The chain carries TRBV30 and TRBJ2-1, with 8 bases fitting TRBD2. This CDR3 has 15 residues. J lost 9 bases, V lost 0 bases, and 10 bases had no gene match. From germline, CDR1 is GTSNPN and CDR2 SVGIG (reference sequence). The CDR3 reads CAWSVFGGRLSEQFF. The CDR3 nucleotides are TGTGCCTGGAGTGTATTCGGCGGGAGGCTTTCTGAGCAGTTCTTC.

CDR3 bases: TGTGCCAGCTCGCAGACTAGCGGGAGGGCCGACGAGCAGTACTTC. Protein: CASSQTSGRADEQYF. The chain couples TRBV18 to TRBJ2-7; 14 bases fit TRBD2. V was clipped by 6 bases and J by 5 bases; unmatched bases: 6. CDR3 length: 15 amino acids. In germline, CDR1 is KGHSH, CDR2 LQKENI.

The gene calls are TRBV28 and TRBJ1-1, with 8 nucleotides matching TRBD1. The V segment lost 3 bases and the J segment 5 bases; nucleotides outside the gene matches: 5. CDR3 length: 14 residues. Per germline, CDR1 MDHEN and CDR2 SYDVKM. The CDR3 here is CASSLPGGWTEAFF. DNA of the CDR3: TGTGCCAGCAGTTTGCCAGGGGGCTGGACTGAAGCTTTCTTT.

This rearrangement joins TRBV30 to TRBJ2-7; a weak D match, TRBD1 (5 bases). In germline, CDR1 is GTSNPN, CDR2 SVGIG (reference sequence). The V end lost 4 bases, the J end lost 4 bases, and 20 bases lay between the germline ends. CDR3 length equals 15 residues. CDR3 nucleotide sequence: TGTGCCTGGATGGGGCAGGCGAGTCCTACATACGAGCAGTACTTC. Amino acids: CAWMGQASPTYEQYF.

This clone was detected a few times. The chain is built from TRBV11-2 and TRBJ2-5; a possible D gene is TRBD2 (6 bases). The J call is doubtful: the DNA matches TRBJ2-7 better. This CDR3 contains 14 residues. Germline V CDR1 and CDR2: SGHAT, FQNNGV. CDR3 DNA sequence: TGTGCCAGCAGCGTACCGGGACTCACCTACGAGCAGTACTTC. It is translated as CASSVPGLTYEQYF.

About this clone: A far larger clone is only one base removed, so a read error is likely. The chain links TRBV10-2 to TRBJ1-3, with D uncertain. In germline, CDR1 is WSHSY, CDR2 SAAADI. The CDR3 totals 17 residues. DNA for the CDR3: TGCGCCAGCAGCCCCGCCGCCCCGAGAAACTCTGGAAACGCCATATATTTT. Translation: CASSPAAPRNSGNAIYF.

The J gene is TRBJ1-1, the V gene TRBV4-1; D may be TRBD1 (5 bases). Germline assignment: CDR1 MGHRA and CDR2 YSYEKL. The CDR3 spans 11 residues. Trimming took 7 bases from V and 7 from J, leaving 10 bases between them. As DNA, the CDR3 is TGCGCCAGCAAAAGACAGAATGAAGCTTTCTTT. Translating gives CASKRQNEAFF.

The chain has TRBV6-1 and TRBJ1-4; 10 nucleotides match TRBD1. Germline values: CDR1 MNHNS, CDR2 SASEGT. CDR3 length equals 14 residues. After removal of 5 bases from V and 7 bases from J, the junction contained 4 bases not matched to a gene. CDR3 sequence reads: CASSPRDRGEKLFF. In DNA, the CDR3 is TGTGCCAGCAGTCCACGGGACAGGGGTGAAAAACTGTTTTTT.